The next 20 T cell receptor beta chains were all read from a single sample in a study of blood T cell repertoires in COVID-19 (dated by TCRdb to 2020 to 2021). Libraries were prepared through the immunoSEQ multiplex PCR assay. TCRdb limited this immuneACCESS table to in-frame rearrangements with V and J called. A share of clones is missing; checked studies link under half to unresolved V genes, and the rest is unexplained. Within this sample are 250,000 to 400,000 clones, with about 89% of them counted one time only. Approximately 5.3% of the sample goes to the ten largest clones. The sequencing sample was made of PBMCs or T cells enriched from blood (not recorded which). The source is a woman younger than 45 who had recovered from COVID-19.

This clone was seen only a few times. The V and J genes are TRBV5-6 and TRBJ1-5; 10 bases are shared with TRBD1. CDR1 is SGHDT and CDR2 is YYEEEE in the germline V gene. The CDR3 runs to 16 residues. Trimming at V came to 3 bases and at J to 5 bases, leaving 8 bases not matched to a gene. The CDR3 region has the DNA TGTGCCAGCAGCTCCTTGACAGGGGGCGTTTATCAGCCCCAGCATTTT. It translates to CASSSLTGGVYQPQHF.

This chain links TRBV2 with TRBJ2-7; 8 bases map to TRBD1. CDR1 and CDR2 (germline): SNHLY, FYNNEI. The CDR3 is made up of 14 amino acids. V dropped 4 bases and J dropped 2; count of bases not matched to a gene: 4. The CDR3, as DNA: TGTGCCAGCAGTGCGGACAGGGTAACCTACGAGCAGTACTTC. It is translated as CASSADRVTYEQYF.

This clone was observed once. The chain has TRBV14 and TRBJ2-5; 8 bases line up with TRBD2. There are 15 residues in the CDR3. Trimming at V came to 4 bases and at J to 3 bases, leaving 7 bases not matched to a gene. Germline CDR1 reads SGHDN; CDR2 reads FVKESK. This CDR3 reads CASSPRLAPKETQYF. CDR3 in DNA: TGTGCCAGCAGCCCACGACTAGCGCCTAAAGAGACCCAGTACTTC. Using reference TRBV14 and TRBJ2-5 for the parts outside the CDR3, the full variable domain is EAGVTQFPSHSVIEKGQTVTLRCDPISGHDNLYWYRRVMGKEIKFLLHFVKESKQDESGMPNNRFLAERTGGTYSTLKVQPAELEDSGVYFCASSPRLAPKETQYFGPGTRLLVL.

This sequence joins TRBV18 and TRBJ2-7; 9 nucleotides agree with TRBD2. CDR3 length: 16 amino acids. V was clipped by 3 bases and J by 2 bases; unmatched bases: 8. Germline CDR1 and CDR2: KGHSH and LQKENI. The CDR3 bases are TGTGCCAGCTCACCGTCGACTAGCGGAAAAACCTACGAGCAGTACTTC. Amino acid sequence: CASSPSTSGKTYEQYF.

The chain recombines TRBV4-2 with TRBJ2-6, with 10 bases that match TRBD2. There are 21 residues in the CDR3. V lost 3 bases and J lost 0; bases outside the gene matches: 14. Germline lookup yields CDR1 LGHNA and CDR2 YNFKEQ. The DNA for the CDR3 is TGTGCCAGCAGCCAGCCCTGGGCTAGCGGGGGTACTTCCTCTGGGGCCAACGTCCTGACTTTC. It codes for CASSQPWASGGTSSGANVLTF.

The CDR3 spells CASSLYEVEVPYEQYF. CDR3 sequence (DNA): TGTGCCAGCAGTTTATACGAAGTCGAGGTTCCCTACGAGCAGTACTTC. The chain employs TRBV28 and TRBJ2-7; D gene unclear. Germline CDR1 reads MDHEN; CDR2 reads SYDVKM. CDR3 length equals 16 residues. Trimming shortened V by 1 base and J by 2 bases, and 15 bases separated the two germline ends. Variable domain in full (rest from reference TRBV28 and TRBJ2-7): DVKVTQSSRYLVKRTGEKVFLECVQDMDHENMFWYRQDPGLGLRLIYFSYDVKMKEKGDIPEGYSVSREKKERFSLILESASTNQTSMYLCASSLYEVEVPYEQYFGPGTRLTVT.

Notes on this clone: This CDR3 is also generated by other DNA sequences in the sample. V usage is TRBV3-1 (or the pseudogene TRBV3-2) and J usage is TRBJ1-6; no reliable D call. Germline V gene lookup returns CDR1 LGHDT and CDR2 YNNKEL (reference sequence). The V end was cut by 2 bases, the J end by 10 bases, with 6 bases between. There are 12 residues in the CDR3. The CDR3 bases are TGTGCCAGCAGCCAACTAAGCTCACCCCTCCACTTT. This codes for CASSQLSSPLHF.

The sample holds one count of this clone. This chain uses TRBV4-3 with TRBJ1-2, with D unresolved. The ends were cut back, 5 bases at V and 3 bases at J, with 10 bases in the middle. The CDR3 is made up of 13 amino acids. CDR1 is LGHNA and CDR2 is YSLEER in the germline V gene. The CDR3 DNA sequence: TGCGCCAGCAGCAGGGAGGTCGACTATGGCTACACCTTC. The encoded protein is CASSREVDYGYTF.

CDR3 DNA: TGCGCCAGCAGCTTCGGACAGGTCGGTGAAAAACTGTTTTTT. Residues: CASSFGQVGEKLFF. This sequence joins TRBV5-1 and TRBJ1-4, with 7 bases aligning to TRBD1. V lost 2 bases and J lost 7; bases outside the gene matches: 5. The CDR3 consists of 14 residues. Germline values: CDR1 SGHRS, CDR2 YFSETQ.

The rearrangement joins TRBV4-2 to TRBJ1-6; weak D call: TRBD1 (6 bases). This CDR3 has 18 residues. CDR1 LGHNA and CDR2 YNFKEQ come from the germline V gene. Trimming took off 0 bases at V and 13 bases at J, with 25 bases between the two ends. CDR3 nucleotide sequence: TGTGCCAGCAGCCAAGAGTCCTGGACAGCCGATTATGATTTGCCCCTCCACTTT. It specifies CASSQESWTADYDLPLHF.

The genes are TRBV6-5 and TRBJ1-2; D might be TRBD1 (5 bases). The length of the CDR3 is 15 residues. Germline CDR1 is MNHEY and CDR2 is SVGAGI. V was trimmed by 8 bases and J by 6 bases, leaving 22 bases between them. CDR3 DNA sequence: TGTGCCAGCCTAAGGTCTTCGATAACAGGTGATGGCTACACCTTC. Amino acid sequence: CASLRSSITGDGYTF.

V is TRBV3-1 (or the pseudogene TRBV3-2) and J is TRBJ2-1; D gene unclear. CDR1 LGHDT and CDR2 YNNKEL come from the germline V gene (reference sequence). The V and J ends lost 4 bases and 9 bases respectively, with 16 bases between them. The length of the CDR3 is 14 residues. The CDR3 sequence is CASSLESPTGEQFF. DNA of the CDR3: TGTGCCAGCAGCCTGGAGTCCCCTACGGGTGAGCAGTTCTTC.

V usage is TRBV29-1 and J usage is TRBJ1-2; no clear D gene. The CDR3 totals 12 residues. Germline V gives CDR1 SQVTM, CDR2 ANQGSEA. V lost 7 bases and J 3 bases, leaving 12 bases between the germline ends. Here the CDR3 DNA reads TGCAGCGGATCGGACGGGGACTATGGCTACACCTTC. Its protein product is CSGSDGDYGYTF.

The chain employs TRBV4-3 and TRBJ2-1; the match to TRBD2 covers 10 bases. V lost 4 bases and J lost 7; bases outside the gene matches: 16. The CDR3 spans 18 residues. Germline loops: CDR1 LGHNA, CDR2 YSLEER. The CDR3 bases are TGCGCCAGCAGCCCCCTAGCCGGCCTAGCGGGGGCCGGAAATGAGCAGTTCTTC. It codes for CASSPLAGLAGAGNEQFF.

The V gene is TRBV5-5, the J gene TRBJ1-5; perhaps TRBD1 as D (6 bases). Trimming took off 2 bases at V and 7 bases at J, with 13 bases between the two ends. Germline V lookup: CDR1 SGHKS, CDR2 YYEKEE (reference sequence). This CDR3 comprises 14 residues. The CDR3 is CASSFGQGSQPQHF. For the CDR3, the DNA is TGTGCCAGCAGCTTCGGGCAGGGGAGCCAGCCCCAGCATTTT.

The chain combines TRBV11-2 with TRBJ1-2; TRBD1 matches at 12 bases. Germline V gene data show CDR1 as SGHAT and CDR2 as FQNNGV. The CDR3 is 15 residues long. V trimming: 5 bases; J trimming: 8 bases; junction bases outside the gene matches: 9. The CDR3 nucleotides read TGTGCCAGCAGCCTGATGGGACAGGGGGCGCGAGGCTACACCTTC. Its translation: CASSLMGQGARGYTF.

The chain carries TRBV7-6 and TRBJ2-7; weak D call: TRBD1 (6 bases). V dropped 5 bases and J dropped 3 bases, with 14 bases sitting between them. Germline CDR1 SGHVS, CDR2 FNYEAQ. The CDR3 is 14 amino acids. In DNA, the CDR3 is TGTGCCAGCAGCCAGGTGACAGGAGGCTACGAGCAGTACTTC. As protein: CASSQVTGGYEQYF.

The gene calls are TRBV28 and TRBJ1-3; D is possibly TRBD1 (6 bases). Trimming left V 2 bases short and J 2 bases short, with 13 bases between. Per the germline V gene, CDR1 is MDHEN and CDR2 is SYDVKM. The CDR3 is 16 residues long. CDR3 bases: TGTGCCAGCAGTTTAGCGCCAGGGGATGCTGGAAACACCATATATTTT. Its translation is CASSLAPGDAGNTIYF.

The V call is TRBV2, the J call TRBJ2-1; 10 positions match TRBD2. Germline CDR1 is SNHLY and CDR2 is FYNNEI. This CDR3 has 15 amino acids. Trimming took 6 bases from V and 1 from J; bases not matched to a gene: 3. The CDR3 DNA sequence: TGTGCCAGCAGCGCTAGCGGGGGTTCCTACAATGAGCAGTTCTTC. Its translation is CASSASGGSYNEQFF.

The chain carries TRBV7-6 and TRBJ2-1, with 8 bases that match TRBD2. V was pared by 0 bases and J by 14 bases, with 6 bases of the junction left unmatched. Germline CDR1 reads SGHVS; CDR2 reads FNYEAQ. The CDR3 runs 13 residues. CDR3 in amino acids: CASSLALSGAKFF. CDR3 coding DNA: TGTGCCAGCAGCTTAGCCCTTAGCGGGGCCAAGTTCTTC.